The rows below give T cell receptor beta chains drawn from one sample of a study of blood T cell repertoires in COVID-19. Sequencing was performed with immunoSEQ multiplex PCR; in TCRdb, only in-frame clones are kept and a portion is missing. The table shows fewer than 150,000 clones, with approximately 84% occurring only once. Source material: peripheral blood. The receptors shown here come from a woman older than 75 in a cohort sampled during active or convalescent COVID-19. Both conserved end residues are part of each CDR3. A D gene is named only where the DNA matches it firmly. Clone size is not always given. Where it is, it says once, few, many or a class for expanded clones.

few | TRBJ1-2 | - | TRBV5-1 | TGCGCCAGCAGCGCGGGGGACCTGCGAGGCTACACCTTC | CASSAGDLRGYTF
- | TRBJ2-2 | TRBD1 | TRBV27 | TGTGCCAGCAGCTTGTGGGGGACAGGGTATAAGCGGAACACCGGGGAGCTGTTTTTT | CASSLWGTGYKRNTGELFF
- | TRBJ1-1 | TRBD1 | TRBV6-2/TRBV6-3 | TGTGCCAGCAGCTTGGACAGGGTGATTGAAGCTTTCTTT | CASSLDRVIEAFF
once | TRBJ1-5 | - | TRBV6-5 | TGTGCCAGCAGCCCCAGTTTCTGGCAGCCCCAGCATTTT | CASSPSFWQPQHF
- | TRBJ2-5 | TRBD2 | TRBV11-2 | TGTGCCAGCAGCTTAGGGAGACTAGCGGAGACCCAGTACTTC | CASSLGRLAETQYF
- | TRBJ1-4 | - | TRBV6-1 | TGTGCCAGCAGTGAAAGGTTGGTCAGGGAAACGACTAATGAAAAACTGTTTTTT | CASSERLVRETTNEKLFF
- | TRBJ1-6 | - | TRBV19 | TGTGCCAGTAGCCGCCGGGGGGAGAGCTCCTATAATTCACCCCTCCACTTT | CASSRRGESSYNSPLHF
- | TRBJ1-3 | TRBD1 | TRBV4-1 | TGCGCCAGCAGCCAGACAGGGATCCTAAACACCATATATTTT | CASSQTGILNTIYF
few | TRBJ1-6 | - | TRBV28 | TGTGCCAGCACCCGTACAGCCAATTCACCCCTCCACTTT | CASTRTANSPLHF
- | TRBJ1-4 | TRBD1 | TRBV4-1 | TGCGCCAGCAGCCAAGAAGCAGGGGGACTGTTTTTT | CASSQEAGGLFF
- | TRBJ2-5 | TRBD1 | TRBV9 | TGTGCCAGCAGCTTATTGACAGGGGGCGGGGAGACCCAGTACTTC | CASSLLTGGGETQYF
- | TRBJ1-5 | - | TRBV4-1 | TGCGCCAGCAGCCAGAGCTCCAGGCGATTTAGCAATCAGCCCCAGCATTTT | CASSQSSRRFSNQPQHF
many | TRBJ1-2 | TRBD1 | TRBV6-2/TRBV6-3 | TGTGCCAGCAGTAACAGGGGCCGGGGCTACACCTTC | CASSNRGRGYTF
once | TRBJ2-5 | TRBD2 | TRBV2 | TGTGCCAGCAGTGAACCGGCTAGCGGGGGGACAACGGGAGAGACCCAGTACTTC | CASSEPASGGTTGETQYF
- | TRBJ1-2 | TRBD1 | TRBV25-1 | TGTGCCAGCAGTGAATACGGACAGGTAGGGAAGGATGGCTACACCTTC | CASSEYGQVGKDGYTF
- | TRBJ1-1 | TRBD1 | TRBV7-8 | TGTGCCAGCAGCCCCCGACAGGGCGCTGAAGCTTTCTTT | CASSPRQGAEAFF
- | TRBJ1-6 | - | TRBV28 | TGTGCCAGCAGTTTATTGGCGGGTCCGGTTAATTCACCCCTCCACTTT | CASSLLAGPVNSPLHF
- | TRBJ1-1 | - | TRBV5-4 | TGTGCCAGCAGCTTCTTCGACAGACTTCGGACTGAAGCTTTCTTT | CASSFFDRLRTEAFF